The 30 T cell receptor beta chains in this list originate from one sample, sequenced in a study of beta chain features in type 1 diabetes. Reverse transcription of all isolated RNA meant that expressed TCRB transcripts were sequenced. Libraries were prepared by immunoSEQ multiplex PCR; TCRdb keeps only in-frame clonotypes and omits some of them. Here the sample spans about 150,000 clones, roughly 8.1% being singletons. What was sequenced was central memory CD4+ T cells from blood. The receptors were sampled from a man aged 18 to 35 in good health.

The V and J genes are TRBV9 and TRBJ2-5; 9 nucleotides align to TRBD1. With the DNA end fitting TRBJ2-7 better, the J assignment may be wrong. The germline V gene has CDR1 SGDLS and CDR2 YYNGEE. CDR3 size: 16 residues. CDR3 DNA: TGTGCCAGCAGCGCAGGGCCGGGACAGGGCGCCTACGAGCAGTACTTC. It is translated as CASSAGPGQGAYEQYF.

This chain connects TRBV7-2 to TRBJ2-7; 13 nucleotides match TRBD2. Germline CDR1 reads SGHTA; CDR2 reads FQGNSA. This CDR3 is 19 amino acids long. Unmatched junction bases numbered 16, after V lost 5 bases and J lost 3 bases. CDR3 region: CASSAVEGLAGAFNYEQYF. The CDR3 nucleotides read TGTGCCAGCAGCGCCGTTGAAGGACTAGCGGGAGCGTTTAACTACGAGCAGTACTTC.

At least ten counts were recorded for this clone. The V gene is TRBV5-6, the J gene TRBJ2-5; weak D call: TRBD1 (5 bases). Trimming took 0 bases from V and 4 from J, leaving 10 bases between them. CDR3 length: 14 residues. Germline lookup yields CDR1 SGHDT and CDR2 YYEEEE. CDR3 amino acids: CASSLGNRLETQYF. CDR3 in DNA: TGTGCCAGCAGCTTGGGGAACAGGCTAGAGACCCAGTACTTC.

This clone was observed a handful of times. The chain combines TRBV4-2 with TRBJ1-1; TRBD1 agrees at 7 bases. J lost 4 bases, V lost 0 bases, and 5 bases had no gene match. The CDR3 runs to 15 residues. Per the germline V gene, CDR1 is LGHNA and CDR2 is YNFKEQ. The CDR3 nucleotides are TGTGCCAGCAGCCAAGAAGGGACAGCTAGCACTGAAGCTTTCTTT. Translated: CASSQEGTASTEAFF.

The CDR3 loop reads CASSLSDYSGANVLTF. The CDR3 bases are TGCGCCAGCAGCTTGTCGGACTACTCTGGGGCCAACGTCCTGACTTTC. The chain carries TRBV5-1 and TRBJ2-6; a weak D match, TRBD2 (6 bases). This CDR3 is 16 amino acids long. The germline V gene encodes CDR1 SGHRS and CDR2 YFSETQ. V shed 1 base and J shed 0 bases, with 8 bases lying between them.

The rearrangement uses TRBV28 and TRBJ2-2, with D unresolved. This CDR3 is built from 13 residues. Trimming stripped 6 bases from V and 4 bases from J, with 9 bases between. Germline CDR1 reads MDHEN; CDR2 reads SYDVKM. In nucleotides, the CDR3 is TGTGCCAGCAGCATCCCCAGCACCGGGGAGCTGTTTTTT. It specifies CASSIPSTGELFF.

At least ten counts were recorded for this clone. The V call is TRBV5-1, the J call TRBJ1-5; 7 nucleotides align to TRBD1. After removal of 4 bases from V and 5 bases from J, the junction contained 6 bases not matched to a gene. CDR3 size: 14 residues. CDR1 and CDR2 (germline): SGHRS, YFSETQ. CDR3 in DNA: TGCGCCAGCAGCCGACAGGGTATGGATCAGCCCCAGCATTTT. Amino acids: CASSRQGMDQPQHF. Using reference TRBV5-1 and TRBJ1-5 for the parts outside the CDR3, the full variable domain is KAGVTQTPRYLIKTRGQQVTLSCSPISGHRSVSWYQQTPGQGLQFLFEYFSETQRNKGNFPGRFSGRQFSNSRSEMNVSTLELGDSALYLCASSRQGMDQPQHFGDGTRLSIL.

This clone was recorded many times. The genes are TRBV6-9 and TRBJ2-1; D is perhaps TRBD1 (6 bases). V was clipped by 2 bases and J by 3 bases, with 8 bases between them. The CDR3 has 14 amino acids. Germline values: CDR1 MNHGY, CDR2 SVAAGI. CDR3 in amino acids: CASSYGQFYNEQFF. The CDR3 nucleotides are TGTGCCAGCAGTTATGGACAGTTCTACAATGAGCAGTTCTTC.

This clone has only a few counts. The rearrangement uses TRBV5-4 and TRBJ1-1; D gene uncertain. CDR3 length: 12 amino acids. CDR1 SGHNT and CDR2 YYREEE come from the germline V gene (reference sequence). The V end lost 5 bases, the J end lost 1 base, and 6 bases lay between the germline ends. CDR3 sequence reads: CASRRQNTEAFF. The CDR3 coding sequence is TGTGCCAGCAGACGACAGAACACTGAAGCTTTCTTT.

This clone was observed a few times. Within the sample, other DNA sequences also encode this same CDR3. The rearrangement uses TRBV29-1 and TRBJ2-3; TRBD2 matches at 10 bases. With 6 bases clipped from V and 1 base from J, the junction kept 1 base outside the gene matches. The CDR3 has 13 amino acids. The germline CDR1 and CDR2 sequences are SQVTM and ANQGSEA. As DNA, the CDR3 is TGCAGCGTCGGGACTAGCGGCACAGATACGCAGTATTTT. Translation gives CSVGTSGTDTQYF.

To note about this clone: A much larger clone differs from this one at a single base, so this may be a read error. CDR3 in amino acids: CASSIGTSGTDTQYF. CDR3 in DNA: TGTGCCAGCAGCATAGGGACTAGCGGCACAGATACGCAGTATTTT. The genes are TRBV5-4 and TRBJ2-3, with TRBD2 matching over 10 bases. The length of the CDR3 is 15 residues. The V gene end was trimmed by 4 bases and the J gene end by 1 base; junction bases not matched to a gene: 3. CDR1 is SGHNT and CDR2 is YYREEE in the germline V gene (reference sequence).

The chain employs TRBV20-1 and TRBJ2-7; 10 nucleotides align to TRBD2. This CDR3 has 11 amino acids. Germline V lookup: CDR1 DFQATT, CDR2 SNEGSKA (reference sequence). The CDR3 is CSGLAAYEQYF. Here the CDR3 DNA reads TGCAGCGGACTAGCGGCTTACGAGCAGTACTTC.

This clone was observed at least ten times. The V call is TRBV7-2, the J call TRBJ2-3, with no clear D. Trimming removed 8 bases from V and 0 bases from J, with 6 bases in between. From germline, CDR1 is SGHTA and CDR2 FQGNSA. This CDR3 comprises 12 residues. For the CDR3, the DNA is TGTGCCAGCTCAGTCAGCACAGATACGCAGTATTTT. This translates into CASSVSTDTQYF.

This clone was found a few times. The V gene is TRBV18, the J gene TRBJ2-7; weak D call: TRBD1 (6 bases). Germline V gene sequence: CDR1 KGHSH, CDR2 LQKENI. The CDR3 runs to 14 residues. The V and J ends lost 0 bases and 2 bases respectively, with 8 bases between them. Here the CDR3 reads CASSPPTGPYEQYF. The DNA for the CDR3 is TGTGCCAGCTCACCACCAACAGGGCCCTACGAGCAGTACTTC.

At least ten counts were recorded for this clone. The CDR3 sequence: CASSPAGGLPYEQYF. The CDR3 DNA sequence: TGTGCCAGCAGTCCAGCCGGGGGACTGCCCTACGAGCAGTACTTC. The chain combines TRBV27 with TRBJ2-7; a weak D match, TRBD2 (6 bases). The V end was cut by 5 bases, the J end by 2 bases, with 16 bases between. The CDR3 consists of 15 residues. CDR1 is MNHEY, CDR2 SMNVEV, per germline (reference sequence).

This chain links TRBV5-6 with TRBJ2-1; TRBD1 matches at 10 bases. The CDR3 consists of 13 residues. Germline CDR1 reads SGHDT; CDR2 reads YYEEEE. V lost 4 bases, J lost 10 bases, and 5 bases stayed unmatched. CDR3 DNA sequence: TGTGCCAGCAGCAGACCGACAGGGGGCGAGCAGTTCTTC. This codes for CASSRPTGGEQFF.

This clone was recorded a few times. V usage is TRBV6-6 and J usage is TRBJ1-5, with 7 bases that match TRBD1. Per germline, CDR1 MNHNY and CDR2 SVGAGI (reference sequence). V dropped 6 bases and J dropped 1; count of bases not matched to a gene: 9. The CDR3 has 16 amino acids. CDR3 amino acids: CASSPGQLGSNQPQHF. In DNA, the CDR3 is TGTGCCAGCAGCCCGGGACAGCTTGGGAGCAATCAGCCCCAGCATTTT.

The V call is TRBV7-9, the J call TRBJ1-1; 9 nucleotides line up with TRBD1. This CDR3 is 14 amino acids long. Germline V gene sequence: CDR1 SEHNR, CDR2 FQNEAQ (reference sequence). Trimming at V came to 5 bases and at J to 2 bases, leaving 3 bases not matched to a gene. CDR3 region: CASSNRGLNTEAFF. The CDR3 DNA is TGTGCCAGCAGCAACAGGGGGCTTAACACTGAAGCTTTCTTT.

This chain joins TRBV30 and TRBJ2-1; D is uncertain. The CDR3 covers 16 residues. Germline CDR1 and CDR2: GTSNPN and SVGIG (reference sequence). Deletions cut 0 bases from V and 4 bases from J, with 16 bases between. CDR3: CAWSVLQSPRYNEQFF. CDR3 nucleotide sequence: TGTGCCTGGAGTGTACTCCAATCACCTCGATACAATGAGCAGTTCTTC.

The chain uses TRBV10-3 and TRBJ2-1; tentatively, D is TRBD2 (6 bases). V lost 4 bases and J 3 bases, leaving 16 bases between the germline ends. The V gene's germline CDR1 is ENHRY and CDR2 SYGVKD. The CDR3 length is 16 residues. In DNA, the CDR3 is TGTGCCATCAGTGCGTCTGGGGGGAGTTTCTACAATGAGCAGTTCTTC. Protein sequence: CAISASGGSFYNEQFF.

The V call is TRBV5-5, the J call TRBJ1-6; 7 positions agree with TRBD1. V lost 2 bases to trimming and J lost 11 bases; unmatched junction nucleotides: 4. The length of the CDR3 is 13 residues. Germline V lookup: CDR1 SGHKS, CDR2 YYEKEE (reference sequence). The CDR3 DNA reads TGTGCCAGCAGCTTCACAGGGGAACCACCCCTCCACTTT. This sequence encodes CASSFTGEPPLHF.

The V gene is TRBV10-3, the J gene TRBJ2-7; 16 positions match TRBD2. This CDR3 has 18 amino acids. J lost 0 bases, V lost 6 bases, and 8 bases had no gene match. Germline values: CDR1 ENHRY, CDR2 SYGVKD. The CDR3 region has the DNA TGTGCCATCAGCAAACTCGGGACTAGCGGGGGGGGCTCCTACGAGCAGTACTTC. It specifies CAISKLGTSGGGSYEQYF.

The genes are TRBV11-2 and TRBJ1-3; the D is unclear. The CDR3 runs 14 residues. Germline V gene data show CDR1 as SGHAT and CDR2 as FQNNGV. V lost 5 bases, J lost 7 bases, and 15 bases lay in between. Written as DNA, the CDR3 is TGTGCCAGCAGCCCGAACGGTGGAGGGAACACCATATATTTT. This gives the protein CASSPNGGGNTIYF.

V usage is TRBV4-1 and J usage is TRBJ2-3; a weak D match, TRBD2 (6 bases). This CDR3 region has 16 residues. Germline V gene sequence: CDR1 MGHRA, CDR2 YSYEKL. Trimming cost V 0 bases and J 1 base, with 11 bases left between them. The CDR3 DNA follows: TGCGCCAGCAGCCAAGAACCGCGGGAAGGCACAGATACGCAGTATTTT. This translates into CASSQEPREGTDTQYF.

V is TRBV4-3 and J is TRBJ1-2; TRBD1 matches at 7 bases. CDR3 length: 13 residues. Per germline, CDR1 LGHNA and CDR2 YSLEER. V was clipped by 4 bases and J by 5 bases; unmatched bases: 4. DNA of the CDR3: TGCGCCAGCAGCCGAGGGACAGAGTATGGCTACACCTTC. Its translation is CASSRGTEYGYTF.

A single count supports this clone. Distinct nucleotide sequences in the sample also encode this CDR3. V and J are TRBV2 and TRBJ2-7, with 7 positions matching TRBD1. This CDR3 comprises 14 residues. J lost 2 bases, V lost 3 bases, and 4 bases had no gene match. Germline CDR1 and CDR2: SNHLY and FYNNEI. The CDR3 sequence is CASSDGQGAYEQYF. In DNA form, the CDR3 reads TGTGCCAGCAGTGACGGGCAGGGGGCCTACGAGCAGTACTTC.

The V call is TRBV11-3, the J call TRBJ2-4; D perhaps matches TRBD1 (6 bases). Trimming pared 5 bases from V and 5 bases from J, leaving 13 bases between. Germline lookup yields CDR1 SGHNT and CDR2 YENEEA. This CDR3 comprises 14 residues. This chain's CDR3 is CASSPPGAQNIQYF. DNA of the CDR3: TGTGCCAGCAGCCCCCCAGGGGCACAAAACATTCAGTACTTC.

This clone has only a few counts. The chain uses TRBV18 and TRBJ2-5; D is possibly TRBD2 (6 bases). V was trimmed by 3 bases and J by 1 base, leaving 12 bases between them. There are 15 residues in the CDR3. CDR1 and CDR2 from the germline V gene are KGHSH and LQKENI. The CDR3: CASSPRGNTQETQYF. The CDR3 bases are TGTGCCAGCTCACCCCGCGGGAACACCCAAGAGACCCAGTACTTC.

This clone came up a few times. The J gene is TRBJ1-6, the V gene TRBV27, with 7 positions matching TRBD1. Unmatched junction bases numbered 13, after V lost 6 bases and J lost 8 bases. The CDR3 is 16 residues long. Per the germline V gene, CDR1 is MNHEY and CDR2 is SMNVEV (reference sequence). Written as DNA, the CDR3 is TGTGCCAGCAGAAACAGACAGGGAGACCCCGATTCACCCCTCCACTTT. Translated: CASRNRQGDPDSPLHF.

This clone has a handful of counts. The rearrangement uses TRBV7-3 and TRBJ2-5; a possible D gene is TRBD2 (5 bases). The CDR3 is 14 residues long. Trimming pared 1 base from V and 5 bases from J, leaving 11 bases between. The germline V gene has CDR1 SGHTA and CDR2 FQGTGA. The CDR3 sequence is CASSLIGPGETQYF. DNA for the CDR3: TGTGCCAGCAGCTTAATCGGCCCGGGGGAGACCCAGTACTTC.